Presented here are 5 T cell receptor beta chains from one specimen sequenced in a study of identical twins. TCRdb re-derived calls from the 5' RACE reads in MiXCR, one entry per CDR3 protein. The data show about 530,000 distinct CDR3 sequences, with approximately 14% seen just once and 0.44% held by the top ten. These data also featured in a second study, about yellow fever vaccine responses in identical twins.

The sample consisted of CD4+ T cells sorted from blood. The receptors were sampled from a woman under 30 in good health.

About this clonotype itself: A much larger clone lies one base from this, so it may be a read error. The chain combines TRBV12-3 or TRBV12-4 with TRBJ2-1; 7 bases map to TRBD2. V was clipped by 7 bases and J by 3 bases; unmatched bases: 6. This CDR3 is 14 amino acids long. The CDR3 DNA is TGTGCCAGCACCCGCGGGAGCTACTACAATGAGCAGTTCTTC. Protein product: CASTRGSYYNEQFF.

At least ten counts were recorded for this clonotype. The V call is TRBV15, the J call TRBJ2-7, with no clear D. The CDR3 extends over 12 amino acids. V lost 0 bases to trimming and J lost 0 bases, with 0 bases between them. In germline, CDR1 is LNHNV, CDR2 YYDKDF (reference sequence). This CDR3 reads CATSRDSYEQYF. The DNA for the CDR3 is TGTGCCACCAGCAGAGACTCCTACGAGCAGTACTTC.

This chain connects TRBV3-1 to TRBJ2-7, with D maybe TRBD1 (6 bases). The V gene lost 4 bases and the J gene lost 3 bases, with 13 bases spanning the gap. Germline-derived CDR1 and CDR2 are LGHDT and YNNKEL (reference sequence). CDR3 length equals 14 residues. The CDR3 spells CASSPPGQHYEQYV. The CDR3 DNA follows: TGTGCCAGCAGCCCCCCGGGACAACACTACGAGCAGTACGTC.

This clonotype was detected only a few times. The chain combines TRBV12-3 or TRBV12-4 with TRBJ1-1; D is ambiguous. The CDR3 runs to 12 residues. Trimming took off 3 bases at V and 10 bases at J, with 12 bases between the two ends. In nucleotides, the CDR3 is TGTGCCAGCAGTTTGCCACCCGGCGGAGCTTTCTTT. Its translation: CASSLPPGGAFF.

This clonotype has ten or more counts. The gene calls are TRBV24-1 and TRBJ2-7; D possibly corresponds to TRBD2 (6 bases). This CDR3 is built from 15 residues. Germline CDR1 is KGHDR and CDR2 is SFDVKD. Between the trimmed V and J ends, which lost 4 bases and 1 base, there was a span of 13 bases. In DNA, the CDR3 is TGTGCCACCAGTGAGGGACTGACTCCTTCCTACGAGCAGTACTTC. It is translated as CATSEGLTPSYEQYF.